Below, one T cell receptor beta chain is given with its context. This clonotype occurred a few times. Its antigen is not yet known. Qualities for individual bases were not recorded, and no much larger clone is one base off. The source of the sample is a study of early T cells in non-severe SARS-CoV-2 infection (dated by TCRdb to about 2021). Regarding the study in general: TCR sequencing used bulk RNA from unsorted whole blood, so alpha and beta chains could not be paired. On the study overall, not on this receptor specifically: VDJdb matching was skewed toward anti-spike CD8 responses and likely underestimated virus-specific expansions, missing private and CD4 specificities.

The receptor library was made with 5' RACE. Reads for this sample came from a NextSeq 500. Unique molecular identifiers were attached to individual cDNA molecules in the TCR library protocol so that sequencing error and PCR bias could be corrected. Both TCR alpha and beta chains were sequenced, and tight co-correlation was observed between alpha and beta sequence abundances in each sample. Turning to the authors' computational methods: V gene, J gene and CDR3 annotation of TCR sequences was performed with Decombinator V4. TCRs were defined as expanded if a significant change between any two time points was detected under a Poisson model with p below 0.0001. TCR abundances were normalised to the total number of TCRs sequenced in each sample and reported as counts per million. TRAV1-2 paired with TRAJ12, TRAJ20 or TRAJ33 defined MAIT TCRs, while TRAV10 paired with TRAJ18 defined iNKT TCRs. A search of VDJdb, accessed on 1 November 2021, was run for TCRs annotated to CMV, EBV and SARS-CoV-2, with TCRs annotated for multiple antigens excluded. TCRdb reanalyzed the raw reads on its own, using fastp at Q25 for trimming and MiXCR for clone calling, and kept in-frame beta chains. All rows with the same CDR3 protein become a single entry with the most common DNA and genes. These V and J calls rely on TCRdb rather than the paper's analysis. Within this sample are over 45,000 distinct CDR3 sequences, with around 6.6% of them counted one time only. The ten most abundant clones make up around 5% of the sample.

The study was a case-control design nested within a healthcare worker cohort in London, UK, with weekly nasopharyngeal swab PCR tests and blood sampling. Healthcare workers were recruited during the week of the UK lockdown, between 23 and 31 March 2020, and followed weekly for up to roughly 15 weeks. Counted from cysteine to phenylalanine, this CDR3 has 14 amino acids. The entry retains the CDR3 DNA only, 42 bases that are in frame from base 1. V drops 2 bases and J drops 4 bases, leaving 10 bases in between. Sequences MNHEY (CDR1) and SVGAGI (CDR2) are obtained from the germline V gene. Sequenced material: whole blood, taken at baseline. Here the chain combines TRBV6-5 and TRBJ2-3; no D segment can be confidently identified. This TCR came from an adult who was a healthcare worker with PCR-confirmed SARS-CoV-2 infection or an uninfected control (not recorded which). The CDR3 is CASSYRARPDTQYF. DNA sequence: TGTGCCAGCAGTTACCGGGCCCGGCCAGATACGCAGTATTTT.